The present entry profiles one TCR beta chain with its context. The source of the sample is a study of blood T cell repertoires in COVID-19. Study summary: Researchers got acute and convalescent COVID-19 samples from the United States, Italy and Spain. T cells, B-cell-depleted T cells, or PBMCs supplied cDNA or gDNA.

In the original workflow: Estimation of nucleated cell counts was performed using reference gene primer amplification. TCRdb keeps only in-frame clones here, not all; method: immunoSEQ multiplex PCR. V and J calls and clone size follow that table, whereas D and trimming were derived from the DNA. Of over 200,000 clones in the sample, around 80% were seen once. J was trimmed by 4 bases and V by 4 bases; bases with no gene match: 4. The CDR3 spans 15 residues. CDR1 is LGHDT, CDR2 YNNKEL, per germline (reference sequence). Input material: peripheral blood. This chain connects TRBV3-1 (or the pseudogene TRBV3-2) to TRBJ2-5; TRBD1 matches 12 bases. The sequence derives from a man aged 35-49 years with active or convalescent COVID-19. The CDR3 region has the DNA TGTGCCAGCAGCCCGGGGACAGGGGGCCTAGAGACCCAGTACTTC. Protein: CASSPGTGGLETQYF.